This TCR beta chain was identified during a study of blood T cells in healthy people across ages. Study-level results: It was not known whether donors were CMV positive (a possible confounder of expanded clonotype changes). Per million T cells, TCR beta diversity dropped roughly linearly as age increased.

Sample-barcoded 5' priming and a J-beta primer mix drove a second PCR of about 6 to 12 cycles. TCRdb recomputed calls from the 5' RACE reads with MiXCR, one row per CDR3 protein. The sample holds over a million distinct CDR3 sequences; roughly 40% are singletons and the top ten take 7% to 9.5%. This clonotype was counted a few times. Its matching antigen is unknown. Per-sample PBMC isolation yielded at least 6 million cells. CDR3 length: 13 residues. V was trimmed by 11 bases and J by 0 bases, leaving 14 bases between them. Sequences were obtained from blood. This receptor was obtained from a woman between 18 and 29 years old in good health. This sequence joins TRBV12-3 or TRBV12-4 and TRBJ2-7; the D call may be TRBD1 or TRBD2 (5 bases each). The CDR3 DNA is TGTGCCGTCAAGAGGGGCCACTCCTACGAGCAGTACTTC. This codes for CAVKRGHSYEQYF.